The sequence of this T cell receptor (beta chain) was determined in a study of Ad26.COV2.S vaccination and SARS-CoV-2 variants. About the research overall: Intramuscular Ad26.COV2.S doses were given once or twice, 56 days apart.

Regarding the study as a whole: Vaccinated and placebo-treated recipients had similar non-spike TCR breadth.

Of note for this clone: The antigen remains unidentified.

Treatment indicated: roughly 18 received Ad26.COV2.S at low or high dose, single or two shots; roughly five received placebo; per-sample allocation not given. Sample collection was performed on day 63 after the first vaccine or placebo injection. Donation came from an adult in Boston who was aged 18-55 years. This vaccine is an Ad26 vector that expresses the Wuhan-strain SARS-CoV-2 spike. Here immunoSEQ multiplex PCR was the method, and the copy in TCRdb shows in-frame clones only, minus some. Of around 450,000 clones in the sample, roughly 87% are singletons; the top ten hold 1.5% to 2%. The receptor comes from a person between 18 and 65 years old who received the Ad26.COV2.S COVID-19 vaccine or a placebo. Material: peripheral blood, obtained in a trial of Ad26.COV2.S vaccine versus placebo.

The CDR3 region is CASSLSYRAPLHF. The CDR3, as DNA: TGTGCCAGCAGCTTGTCGTACAGGGCACCCCTCCACTTT. The chain has TRBV5-8 and TRBJ1-6; D may be TRBD1 (6 bases). Germline CDR1 is SGHTS and CDR2 is YDEGEE. The CDR3 loop spans 13 amino acids. The germline V and J ends were trimmed by 1 base and 11 bases, with 10 bases remaining between them.